This T cell receptor (beta chain) was identified during a study of blood T cells in healthy people across ages. Study-wide results and limits: In older individuals, TCR beta diversity per million T cells was lower, falling roughly linearly with age.

Next came a second PCR, run for about 7 to 11 cycles, which used a sample-barcoded 5' primer along with a J-beta primer mix. Each cDNA molecule received a tag from a template-switch adaptor that had 12 random nucleotides. TCRdb used MiXCR to reprocess the 5' RACE reads, holding one entry per CDR3 protein. Of some 800,000 distinct CDR3 sequences listed, under 45% were seen once; the top ten hold approximately 19%. From germline, CDR1 is SGHVS and CDR2 FQNEAQ. This CDR3 has 16 amino acids. J was trimmed by 2 bases and V by 1 base; bases with no gene match: 7. For this clonotype: The antigen remains undetermined.

The sequence came from a man in his sixties in good health. The sample taken for sequencing was blood. V gene TRBV7-8 combines with J gene TRBJ2-7; 8 nucleotides align to TRBD1. The CDR3 nucleotides are TGTGCCAGCAGCTTAGACAGGGGGGTGCCCGCCTACGAGCAGTACTTC. Amino acid sequence: CASSLDRGVPAYEQYF.